A selection of T cell receptor beta chains follows, all from one sample in a study of monozygotic twins with inflammatory bowel disease. TCRdb reanalyzed the 5' RACE reads and collapses them to one entry per CDR3 protein, without DNA. Across some 170,000 distinct CDR3 sequences, the top ten clones capture roughly 7% of the sample. Sample: blood. These receptors were collected from a human donor with ulcerative colitis or Crohn's disease, or a healthy co-twin of an affected twin (not recorded which). Each CDR3 is given with its conserved first and last residue.

TRBV7-9	TRBJ2-4	CASSPGSGYYKNIQYF
TRBV5-1	TRBJ2-3	CASSPEGGSGSPDTQYF
TRBV20-1	TRBJ2-7	CSARDRFGLARNYEQYF
TRBV5-1	TRBJ1-2	CASSLYGFGYTF
TRBV20-1	TRBJ2-1	CSALPTSGAVLRTEQFF
TRBV10-3	TRBJ1-5	CAISDRNSNQPQHF
TRBV7-2	TRBJ1-2	CASSQPGQLYGYTF
TRBV20-1	TRBJ1-4	CSARSPTAPNEKLFF
TRBV18	TRBJ1-1	CASSPKEQQNTEAFF
TRBV5-1	TRBJ2-1	CASSLTDEQFF
TRBV27	TRBJ2-5	CASSLSLLTQETQYF